This TCR beta chain was observed in a study of shared clonotypes between healthy human individuals. Sequencing was at deep level. In the original processing: ImmunoSEQ supplied junction-only sequences lacking quality scores, so filtering was different. Clones were sequenced by immunoSEQ multiplex PCR, and TCRdb holds only the in-frame ones, with some missing. Clonal size and the V and J genes are those of that table, whereas D and trimming came from the DNA. The sample has a few million clones, approximately 92% seen once; the top ten hold roughly 0.13%. Per germline, CDR1 MNHGY and CDR2 SVAAGI. The CDR3 loop spans 12 amino acids. Trimming stripped 6 bases from V and 4 bases from J, with 9 bases between. In the case of this clone: Antigen specificity is unknown.

The split of CD4+ cells yielded CD45RA+ naive and CD45RA-negative memory subsets. Study-level results: Though the depth was large, rarefaction showed that sorted-subset sequencing was incomplete.

V and J are TRBV6-9 and TRBJ1-2; D gene ambiguous. Sequenced: naive CD4+ T cells sorted from blood. Subset denoted: CD45RA+ positively selected. This TCR derives from a man younger than 35 in good health. The CDR3 protein is CASSKSPYGYTF. DNA of the CDR3: TGTGCCAGCAGCAAAAGCCCCTATGGCTACACCTTC.